Sequencing of this T cell receptor beta chain was carried out in a study of blood T cell repertoires in COVID-19. Per the original methods: Using reference gene primer amplification, nucleated cell counts were estimated. TCRdb's table, derived via immunoSEQ multiplex PCR, lists solely in-frame clones and lacks some. The V and J calls and clone size come from that table; D and trimming were worked out from the DNA. The profile shows some 190,000 clones, around 85% of them singletons. Germline V lookup: CDR1 PRHDT, CDR2 FYEKMQ (reference sequence). V lost 0 bases to trimming and J lost 4 bases; unmatched junction nucleotides: 5. The CDR3 runs to 16 residues.

This receptor was taken from a human donor with active or convalescent COVID-19. The donor label of this sample is uncertain. Sequencing used peripheral blood. The gene calls are TRBV13 and TRBJ2-3; 9 nucleotides align to TRBD2. The CDR3 DNA reads as TGTGCCAGCAGCTTAGGAGAAGCGGGAGGCGCAGATACGCAGTATTTT. Encoded protein: CASSLGEAGGADTQYF.